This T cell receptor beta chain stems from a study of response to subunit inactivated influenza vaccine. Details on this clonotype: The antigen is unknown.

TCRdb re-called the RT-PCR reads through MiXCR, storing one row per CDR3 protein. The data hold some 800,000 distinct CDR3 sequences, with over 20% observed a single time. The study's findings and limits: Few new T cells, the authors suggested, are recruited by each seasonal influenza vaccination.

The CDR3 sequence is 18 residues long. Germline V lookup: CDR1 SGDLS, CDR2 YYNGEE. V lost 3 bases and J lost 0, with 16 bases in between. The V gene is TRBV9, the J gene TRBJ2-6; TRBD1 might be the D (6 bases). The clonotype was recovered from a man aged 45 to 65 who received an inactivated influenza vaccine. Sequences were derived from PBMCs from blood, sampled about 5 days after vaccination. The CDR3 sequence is CASSGTVPSRSGANVLTF. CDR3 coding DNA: TGTGCCAGCAGCGGGACAGTCCCCTCCCGCTCTGGGGCCAACGTCCTGACTTTC.